The source of this TCR beta chain is a study of CD8+CD57+ T cells in acquired aplastic anemia listed by TCRdb under 2018. Describing the broader study: Extracted DNA from sorted CD4+ and CD8+ cells averaged approximately 3.4 ug, ranging from roughly 0.17 to 27.4 ug. An average of approximately 9.8 million reads for CD4+ cells and 11 million to 12 million reads for CD8+ cells was obtained from healthy donor samples.

This clonotype was detected many times. The antigen it recognizes is unknown. No qualities accompany the bases; no much larger clone lies one base away. Genomic DNA was used as template for profiling of TCR beta VDJ combinations and CDR3 sequences. An Illumina HiSeq 2000 was used for TCR repertoire sequencing. Concerning the study's data processing: Repertoires were assessed using TRBV/TRBJ rearrangement plots, CDR3 size and DJ length profiles, and Simpson's diversity index. The most abundant DNA sequence in the deep sequencing data was defined as the immunodominant clone. CDR3 amino acid sequences were checked for sharing across subjects and were also compared against the VDJdb database and published repertoires. TCRdb redid the processing of the public reads, applying fastp at Q25 and MiXCR, and retained in-frame beta chains. Merged by CDR3 protein, the rows form single entries marked with the most common genes and DNA. It is TCRdb's table, rather than the study itself, that gives the V and J calls and clone size. Counted in this sample were 150,000 or so distinct CDR3 sequences; just under 65% of them appeared once. Of the sample, 45% to 55% falls within the top ten clones.

Compared with germline, V lacks 2 bases and J lacks 3 bases; bases without a gene match: 5. The CDR3 starts with the cysteine, ends with the phenylalanine, and has 15 residues. The retained sequence is limited to the CDR3, 45 bases, with the frame set at the first base. Based on the germline V gene (reference sequence), the CDR1 and CDR2 sequences are LNHDA and SQIVND. What the work shows at the level of the full study, not this receptor alone: Patients and healthy controls showed no significant difference in CD8+ Simpson's diversity (P=0.060). Although 25 to 30 CD8+ CDR3 sequences were shared by patients and controls, these sequences appeared highly expressed in patients and within the immunodominant clones of patients.

In the study, sorted CD4+ and CD8+ blood T cells from patients with severe aplastic anemia and from healthy subjects underwent deep sequencing of TCR repertoires. Ficoll-Paque density gradient centrifugation was used to isolate peripheral blood mononuclear cells. Before DNA was extracted, CD4+ and CD8+ T cells were sorted using either FACS or magnetic beads. The sample taken for sequencing was sorted CD4+, CD8+, or CD8+CD57+ T cells (not recorded which) from PBMCs. The origin of this receptor is a human donor in good health. The chain joins TRBV19 to TRBJ2-5, with 8 middle bases fitting TRBD1. This receptor carries the CDR3 CASSISGGEKETQYF. The DNA sequence reads TGTGCCAGTAGTATATCAGGGGGCGAGAAAGAGACCCAGTACTTC.